These 21 T cell receptor beta chains came from one sample sequenced in a study of control samples from healthy donors and cancer patients. The table came from immunoSEQ multiplex PCR; TCRdb's copy has only in-frame clones and leaves some out. The repertoire holds 70,000 to 80,000 clones, with around 84% as singletons. Source material: blood. The receptors here all came from a man in his forties or fifties in good health.

The chain has TRBV11-3 and TRBJ2-5; no clear D. The CDR3 totals 13 residues. Trimming removed 4 bases from V and 3 bases from J, with 9 bases in between. Germline CDR1 and CDR2: SGHNT and YENEEA. The CDR3 nucleotides read TGTGCCAGCAGCTCCGTACTTAAAGAGACCCAGTACTTC. Translating gives CASSSVLKETQYF. Supplemented by reference TRBV11-3 and TRBJ2-5, the full variable domain reads EAGVVQSPRYKIIEKKQPVAFWCNPISGHNTLYWYLQNLGQGPELLIRYENEEAVDDSQLPKDRFSAERLKGVDSTLKIQPAELGDSAVYLCASSSVLKETQYFGPGTRLLVL.

The V gene is TRBV3-1 (or the pseudogene TRBV3-2), the J gene TRBJ2-5; 8 nucleotides line up with TRBD1. Germline V gives CDR1 LGHDT, CDR2 YNNKEL (reference sequence). V lost 4 bases, J lost 5 bases, and 15 bases stayed unmatched. This CDR3 contains 17 residues. The CDR3 protein is CASSPPRQGTSSETQYF. In DNA form, the CDR3 reads TGTGCCAGCAGCCCTCCGCGACAGGGGACGAGTAGCGAGACCCAGTACTTC.

J is TRBJ2-2 and V is TRBV10-1; 7 bases align to TRBD1. The CDR3 extends over 14 amino acids. Trimming removed 8 bases from V and 5 bases from J; junction bases left unmatched: 8. The germline V gene has CDR1 WNHNN and CDR2 SYGVQD (reference sequence). CDR3 nucleotide sequence: TGCGCCAGCTCCACAGGGGAGTTGACCGGGGAGCTGTTTTTT. It codes for CASSTGELTGELFF.

The J gene is TRBJ2-1, the V gene TRBV5-1; 10 bases agree with TRBD1. V shed 2 bases and J 2 bases; nucleotides not matched to a gene: 1. The CDR3 runs 15 residues. CDR1 is SGHRS, CDR2 YFSETQ, per germline. The CDR3 coding sequence is TGCGCCAGCAGCTTAGGACAGGGGGCCTACAATGAGCAGTTCTTC. Translated, it gives CASSLGQGAYNEQFF.

The chain uses TRBV5-6 and TRBJ2-1, with 14 positions matching TRBD2. The germline CDR1 and CDR2 sequences are SGHDT and YYEEEE. The CDR3 runs to 17 residues. Unmatched junction bases numbered 8, after V lost 0 bases and J lost 9 bases. Written as DNA, the CDR3 is TGTGCCAGCAGCTTGGGAGGGGGGACTAGCGGGAGTGTTGAGCAGTTCTTC. Amino acids: CASSLGGGTSGSVEQFF.

This chain links TRBV19 with TRBJ1-4; maybe TRBD1 (5 bases). The germline V gene encodes CDR1 LNHDA and CDR2 SQIVND (reference sequence). The CDR3 extends over 14 amino acids. The V and J ends lost 6 bases and 3 bases respectively, with 11 bases between them. CDR3 sequence (DNA): TGTGCCAGTAGCCCGGGACCTTCTAATGAAAAACTGTTTTTT. It translates to CASSPGPSNEKLFF.

CDR3 amino acids: CASSPTGEYGYTF. The CDR3 bases are TGTGCCAGCAGCCCGACAGGGGAATATGGCTACACCTTC. The rearrangement joins TRBV7-9 to TRBJ1-2, with 8 bases lining up with TRBD1. The CDR3 covers 13 residues. Germline V gives CDR1 SEHNR, CDR2 FQNEAQ (reference sequence). Unmatched junction bases numbered 4, after V lost 5 bases and J lost 5 bases.

The V and J genes are TRBV11-3 and TRBJ2-1; D is uncertain. Between the trimmed V and J ends, which lost 4 bases and 4 bases, there was a span of 8 bases. Germline CDR1 reads SGHNT; CDR2 reads YENEEA. The CDR3 contains 13 residues. CDR3 nucleotides: TGTGCCAGCAGCTCGGAAGCGTACAATGAGCAGTTCTTC. Amino acids: CASSSEAYNEQFF.

Written as DNA, the CDR3 is TGTGCCAGCAGCCAAGAAGCGGGCTCGGTGACGGCCAACTATGGCTACACCTTC. Its translation: CASSQEAGSVTANYGYTF. The chain links TRBV4-2 to TRBJ1-2; D remains unclear. CDR3 length: 18 amino acids. Trimming left V 0 bases short and J 2 bases short, with 19 bases between. Per the germline V gene, CDR1 is LGHNA and CDR2 is YNFKEQ.

This clone turned up a few times. This chain joins TRBV19 and TRBJ2-3; D gene uncertain. The CDR3 is 12 residues long. V lost 5 bases, J lost 0 bases, and 3 bases lay in between. Germline V gene sequence: CDR1 LNHDA, CDR2 SQIVND (reference sequence). The CDR3 DNA reads TGTGCCAGTAGTCCTAGCACAGATACGCAGTATTTT. It codes for CASSPSTDTQYF.

The CDR3 DNA reads as TGTGCCAGTAAAGGGGGTAACGCCGGGGAGCTGTTTTTT. Its translation: CASKGGNAGELFF. The rearrangement links TRBV19 to TRBJ2-2; possibly TRBD1 for D (6 bases). The CDR3 runs 13 residues. The ends were cut back, 7 bases at V and 6 bases at J, with 12 bases in the middle. Germline V lookup: CDR1 LNHDA, CDR2 SQIVND (reference sequence).

J is TRBJ2-7 and V is TRBV9, with unresolved D. The CDR3 has 15 residues. Germline V lookup: CDR1 SGDLS, CDR2 YYNGEE. Deletions cut 0 bases from V and 2 bases from J, with 12 bases between. CDR3 in DNA: TGTGCCAGCAGCGTAGCCGACACTTCAACCTACGAGCAGTACTTC. This translates into CASSVADTSTYEQYF.

This clone was detected only once. J is TRBJ1-1 and V is TRBV3-1 (or the pseudogene TRBV3-2); D unclear. V gave up 2 bases and J gave up 3 bases, with 16 bases separating them. Germline loops: CDR1 LGHDT, CDR2 YNNKEL (reference sequence). The length of the CDR3 is 16 residues. CDR3 region: CASSQSDRLWDTEAFF. The CDR3 DNA reads as TGTGCCAGCAGCCAAAGTGACCGGCTCTGGGACACTGAAGCTTTCTTT.

This clone turned up a few times. The rearrangement links TRBV7-6 to TRBJ2-2; a possible D gene is TRBD1 (5 bases). Per the germline V gene, CDR1 is SGHVS and CDR2 is FNYEAQ. Trimming pared 5 bases from V and 5 bases from J, leaving 9 bases between. The CDR3 is 13 residues long. In nucleotides, the CDR3 is TGTGCCAGCAGCCAGGGTTCGACCGGGGAGCTGTTTTTT. It translates to CASSQGSTGELFF.

In DNA, the CDR3 is TGTGCCAGCAGCTTGGTAATTTCAGGGGCGAACACCGGGGAGCTGTTTTTT. Its translation is CASSLVISGANTGELFF. The chain joins TRBV5-8 to TRBJ2-2; TRBD1 is a possible D gene (6 bases). Trimming left V 0 bases short and J 0 bases short, with 12 bases between. The germline V gene has CDR1 SGHTS and CDR2 YDEGEE. CDR3 size: 17 residues.

The chain couples TRBV6-6 to TRBJ2-2; D unclear. From germline, CDR1 is MNHNY and CDR2 SVGAGI (reference sequence). The CDR3 totals 14 residues. Deletions cut 0 bases from V and 7 bases from J, with 9 bases between. The CDR3 sequence is CASSYSIGHGELFF. CDR3 DNA: TGTGCCAGCAGTTACTCTATTGGGCACGGGGAGCTGTTTTTT.

The chain uses TRBV25-1 and TRBJ2-2; 9 nucleotides match TRBD2. Germline lookup yields CDR1 MGHDK and CDR2 SYGVNS. Losses at the gene ends were 9 bases for V and 1 base for J; bases not matched to a gene: 9. The CDR3 spans 16 residues. The CDR3 region has the DNA TGTGCCAGTGCGGGAGCGGGAGGTCTGAACACCGGGGAGCTGTTTTTT. This encodes CASAGAGGLNTGELFF.

The chain joins TRBV6-4 to TRBJ2-1; D assignment may be TRBD1 or TRBD2 (5 bases each). Germline V CDR1 and CDR2: MRHNA, SNTAGT. This CDR3 comprises 14 residues. Trimming cost V 2 bases and J 9 bases, with 14 bases left between them. The CDR3 DNA is TGTGCCAGCAGTGACGGGGAGAATGGGGGTGAGCAGTTCTTC. It encodes CASSDGENGGEQFF.

This clone was seen a few times. This chain uses TRBV6-2 or TRBV6-3 with TRBJ2-3, with 10 positions matching TRBD2. This CDR3 region has 15 residues. CDR1 is MNHEY and CDR2 is SVGEGT in the germline V gene. V lost 4 bases, J lost 5 bases, and 6 bases stayed unmatched. For the CDR3, the DNA is TGTGCCAGCAGTTCACTAGCGGGGTTGATAGATACGCAGTATTTT. Translating it yields CASSSLAGLIDTQYF.

The J gene is TRBJ1-2, the V gene TRBV24-1; perhaps TRBD1 as D (5 bases). This CDR3 contains 15 residues. Germline V gene lookup returns CDR1 KGHDR and CDR2 SFDVKD. Trimming stripped 3 bases from V and 4 bases from J, with 14 bases between. This CDR3 is CATSDVKRGGYGYTF. The CDR3 DNA sequence: TGTGCCACCAGTGATGTTAAAAGGGGAGGCTATGGCTACACCTTC.

This chain links TRBV4-2 with TRBJ2-7, with D perhaps given as TRBD1 or TRBD2 (5 bases each). Germline V gene sequence: CDR1 LGHNA, CDR2 YNFKEQ. The V gene lost 9 bases and the J gene lost 5 bases, with 17 bases spanning the gap. This CDR3 is built from 13 residues. Written as DNA, the CDR3 is TGTGCCAGTTCCCGGGACCCGAGGGACGAGCAGTACTTC. As protein: CASSRDPRDEQYF.